Each of the 22 T cell receptor beta chains below was sequenced from the same sample in a study of regulatory T cells in long-lasting Graves disease. As to time point: persistent/refractory GD, antithyroid drugs over 5 years with positive TRAb. The TCR library was made from RNA that had been extracted from PBMCs in TRIzol. Arm-PCR with iRepertoire HTBI primers amplified the CDR3 regions for these TCR beta libraries. TCRdb processed the multiplex PCR reads anew with MiXCR; each CDR3 protein has one entry. The sample has 500,000 to 700,000 distinct CDR3 sequences; 30% are singletons. The sequenced sample was peripheral blood mononuclear cells (PBMCs), obtained when the disease was refractory, from a patient treated with antithyroid drugs. These receptors all stem from a female donor with Graves disease.

CDR3 protein: CASSDMGTEAFF. The CDR3 region has the DNA TGCGCCAGCAGTGATATGGGCACTGAAGCTTTCTTT. The chain links TRBV10-1 to TRBJ1-1; no definite D call. With 3 bases removed from V and 4 bases from J, the gap between germline ends came to 6 bases. This CDR3 contains 12 residues. Germline V CDR1 and CDR2: WNHNN, SYGVQD (reference sequence).

J is TRBJ2-5 and V is TRBV7-2; possible D gene TRBD1, 6 bases. This CDR3 is built from 12 residues. Deletions cut 5 bases from V and 5 bases from J, with 9 bases between. Germline CDR1 and CDR2: SGHTA and FQGNSA. CDR3 residues: CASSAGGETQYF. In nucleotides, the CDR3 is TGTGCCAGCAGCGCTGGGGGCGAGACCCAGTACTTC.

The V call is TRBV30, the J call TRBJ1-5; D unclear. Germline CDR1 GTSNPN, CDR2 SVGIG (reference sequence). CDR3 size: 13 residues. V lost 8 bases, J lost 2 bases, and 13 bases lay in between. Here the CDR3 reads CAAQRDGNQPQHF. The CDR3 DNA reads as TGTGCCGCGCAAAGAGACGGCAATCAGCCCCAGCATTTT.

This chain joins TRBV6-1 and TRBJ2-5; D gene unclear. Trimming removed 7 bases at V and 6 bases at J, with 12 bases between. CDR1 and CDR2 from the germline V gene are MNHNS and SASEGT. The CDR3 runs to 12 residues. This CDR3 reads CASTDPSKTQYF. CDR3 DNA: TGTGCCAGCACTGATCCCTCGAAGACCCAGTACTTC.

This chain uses TRBV5-1 with TRBJ2-7; D possibly uses TRBD1 or TRBD2 (5 bases each). The CDR3 is 13 residues long. Deletions cut 3 bases from V and 7 bases from J, with 14 bases between. Germline V CDR1 and CDR2: SGHRS, YFSETQ. CDR3 nucleotides: TGCGCCAGCAGCTCCGCAGAGGGGTGGGAGCAGTACTTC. It codes for CASSSAEGWEQYF.

On this clonotype itself: A much larger clone differs from this one at a single base, so this may be a read error. This chain connects TRBV6-2 or TRBV6-3 to TRBJ2-7; tentatively, D is TRBD1 (6 bases). The CDR3 is 15 residues long. The germline CDR1 and CDR2 sequences are MNHEY and SVGEGT. V was trimmed by 0 bases and J by 3 bases, leaving 12 bases between them. CDR3 sequence: CASSYSRGQNYEQYF. The CDR3 coding sequence is TGTGCCAGCAGTTACTCACGGGGACAAAACTACGAGCAGTACTTC.

The CDR3 coding sequence is TGTGCCAGCAGCCATAGAGGGCCGGGCCGGGAAGAGACCCAGTACTTC. Translation gives CASSHRGPGREETQYF. The chain has TRBV11-2 and TRBJ2-5; D possibly corresponds to TRBD2 (5 bases). CDR3 length: 16 amino acids. Germline values: CDR1 SGHAT, CDR2 FQNNGV. Deletions cut 5 bases from V and 3 bases from J, with 19 bases between.

The V and J genes are TRBV3-1 and TRBJ1-2; tentative D call: TRBD1 (5 bases). The V gene lost 1 base and the J gene lost 6 bases, with 12 bases spanning the gap. The CDR3 extends over 14 amino acids. Germline loops: CDR1 LGHDT, CDR2 YNNKEL (reference sequence). The DNA for the CDR3 is TGTGCCAGCAGCCAAGGAGCGGGGGGGAATGGCTACACCTTC. Its protein is CASSQGAGGNGYTF.

J is TRBJ2-6 and V is TRBV5-4; D is unresolved. Trimming stripped 4 bases from V and 1 base from J, with 9 bases between. Looked up from germline, CDR1 is SGHNT and CDR2 is YYREEE (reference sequence). This CDR3 contains 15 residues. The CDR3 DNA is TGTGCCAGCAGCCCGTACCAATCTGGGGCCAACGTCCTGACTTTC. It translates to CASSPYQSGANVLTF.

This clonotype occurred a few times. The rearrangement joins TRBV5-5 to TRBJ2-7, with D tentatively TRBD1 (6 bases). V lost 4 bases to trimming and J lost 7 bases, with 18 bases between them. CDR3 length equals 14 residues. CDR1 and CDR2 (germline): SGHKS, YYEKEE (reference sequence). CDR3 in DNA: TGTGCCAGCAGCATTCTACCGGGACACCGGGAGCAGTACTTC. Protein product: CASSILPGHREQYF.

The gene calls are TRBV10-3 and TRBJ2-7; D tentatively reads TRBD1 or TRBD2 (5 bases each). The V and J ends lost 8 bases and 2 bases respectively, with 16 bases between them. Germline lookup yields CDR1 ENHRY and CDR2 SYGVKD. The CDR3 length is 14 residues. In DNA form, the CDR3 reads TGTGCCATCGGGAGAGAGGGGAACGCCTACGAGCAGTACTTC. This sequence encodes CAIGREGNAYEQYF.

This clonotype was detected only a few times. This chain connects TRBV3-1 to TRBJ2-2, with 7 bases fitting TRBD1. The CDR3 covers 14 residues. Germline values: CDR1 LGHDT, CDR2 YNNKEL (reference sequence). The V and J ends lost 3 bases and 5 bases, in that order; junction bases with no gene match: 3. The CDR3 loop is CASSHLQGTGELFF. The CDR3 region has the DNA TGTGCCAGCAGCCACCTACAGGGGACCGGGGAGCTGTTTTTT.

This CDR3 reads CASSPFGDTEAFF. DNA for the CDR3: TGTGCCAGCAGCCCATTTGGGGACACTGAAGCTTTCTTT. The chain employs TRBV12-3 or TRBV12-4 and TRBJ1-1; D is undetermined. The CDR3 has 13 residues. V was cut by 6 bases and J by 3 bases, with 11 bases left in between.

Remarks on this clonotype: A much larger clone lies a single base off, so this may be a read error. This chain joins TRBV28 and TRBJ1-1; 9 bases match TRBD1. The length of the CDR3 is 15 residues. The germline V gene has CDR1 MDHEN and CDR2 SYDVKM. The CDR3 is CASSPWDRENTEASF. The CDR3 region has the DNA TGTGCCAGCTCCCCCTGGGACAGGGAGAACACTGAAGCTTCCTTT.

There are a few counts of this clonotype. The chain has TRBV20-1 and TRBJ1-1; no definite D call. CDR3 length: 11 residues. CDR1 is DFQATT and CDR2 is SNEGSKA in the germline V gene (reference sequence). The ends were cut back, 3 bases at V and 8 bases at J, with 10 bases in the middle. The CDR3 nucleotides read TGCAGTGCTAGGTTTCGGAAGGAAGCTTTCTTT. Its translation: CSARFRKEAFF.

Many counts were recorded for this clonotype. This sequence joins TRBV12-3 or TRBV12-4 and TRBJ1-2; 8 positions match TRBD1. V lost 5 bases and J lost 5; bases outside the gene matches: 10. The CDR3 extends over 15 amino acids. The CDR3 nucleotides read TGTGCCAGCAGTCACAAGGACAGGGACGGGTATGGCTACACCTTC. This translates into CASSHKDRDGYGYTF.

This chain uses TRBV12-3 or TRBV12-4 with TRBJ2-3; D is possibly TRBD2 (6 bases). V dropped 6 bases and J dropped 0 bases, with 19 bases sitting between them. This CDR3 has 17 amino acids. The CDR3 loop is CASSRRRSGPSTDTQYF. Written as DNA, the CDR3 is TGTGCCAGCAGCCGGAGGCGTAGCGGACCAAGCACAGATACGCAGTATTTT.

The rearrangement joins TRBV7-3 to TRBJ1-1, with a weak D call TRBD1 (6 bases). CDR1 and CDR2 (germline): SGHTA, FQGTGA. CDR3 size: 14 residues. V lost 9 bases, J lost 4 bases, and 18 bases lay in between. The CDR3 DNA reads as TGTGCCAGTTCTAATGGGGGGGCCGGCACTGAAGCTTTCTTT. Encoded protein: CASSNGGAGTEAFF.

This clonotype was recorded at least ten times. The rearrangement links TRBV11-2 to TRBJ2-7; 13 positions match TRBD2. There are 16 residues in the CDR3. The germline V gene has CDR1 SGHAT and CDR2 FQNNGV. J was trimmed by 0 bases and V by 4 bases; bases with no gene match: 3. This chain's CDR3 is CASSSRTSGSSYEQYF. The CDR3, as DNA: TGTGCCAGCAGCTCCAGGACTAGCGGGAGCTCCTACGAGCAGTACTTC.

The chain joins TRBV3-1 to TRBJ1-6; no clear D. This CDR3 spans 16 amino acids. CDR1 and CDR2 (germline): LGHDT, YNNKEL (reference sequence). Deletions cut 6 bases from V and 3 bases from J, with 15 bases between. CDR3 protein: CASRARDSYYNSPLHF. The CDR3 DNA reads as TGTGCCAGCAGAGCTCGGGATTCATACTATAATTCACCCCTCCACTTT.

This chain connects TRBV20-1 to TRBJ2-5, with 8 nucleotides matching TRBD2. CDR1 and CDR2 (germline): DFQATT, SNEGSKA (reference sequence). With 3 bases clipped from V and 5 bases from J, the junction kept 5 bases outside the gene matches. The CDR3 loop spans 13 amino acids. CDR3 sequence reads: CSASGRALETQYF. CDR3 DNA sequence: TGCAGTGCTAGCGGGAGGGCCCTGGAGACCCAGTACTTC.

The V and J genes are TRBV18 and TRBJ2-7; D remains ambiguous. The CDR3 extends over 13 amino acids. Germline CDR1 and CDR2: KGHSH and LQKENI. Trimming removed 3 bases from V and 2 bases from J, with 8 bases in between. CDR3 in amino acids: CASSPTKTYEQYF. The CDR3 DNA sequence: TGTGCCAGCTCACCTACAAAGACCTACGAGCAGTACTTC.